Below are 8 T cell receptor beta chains sequenced from a single sample in a study of blood T cell repertoires in COVID-19. Some clones are missing from TCRdb's copy, which holds only in-frame ones; the method was immunoSEQ multiplex PCR. This sample carries 140,000 to 150,000 clones, around four fifths of them seen once, and the ten largest clones take 3%. The sample was peripheral blood. The receptors here all came from a woman between 35 and 50 years old with active or convalescent COVID-19.

The chain uses TRBV30 and TRBJ1-2; D ambiguous. The V end was cut by 5 bases, the J end by 0 bases, with 16 bases between. The CDR3 runs 15 residues. Germline V CDR1 and CDR2: GTSNPN, SVGIG (reference sequence). The CDR3 DNA reads TGTGCCTGGTCCCTGTCGGGTTCTGCTAACTATGGCTACACCTTC. It is translated as CAWSLSGSANYGYTF.

This clone was found once. V gene TRBV6-4 combines with J gene TRBJ1-6, with TRBD1 matching over 8 bases. CDR1 is MRHNA, CDR2 SNTAGT, per germline. There are 15 residues in the CDR3. With 6 bases clipped from V and 8 bases from J, the junction kept 9 bases outside the gene matches. The CDR3: CASREEQGAHSPLHF. The CDR3 bases are TGTGCCAGCAGGGAGGAGCAGGGGGCGCATTCACCCCTCCACTTT.

This clone was detected only once. The chain recombines TRBV19 with TRBJ2-1; 8 nucleotides agree with TRBD2. V shed 1 base and J 6 bases; nucleotides not matched to a gene: 5. The germline CDR1 and CDR2 sequences are LNHDA and SQIVND (reference sequence). The CDR3 totals 15 residues. In nucleotides, the CDR3 is TGTGCCAGTAGTATAGTAGGGACTAGGATCAATGAGCAGTTCTTC. Its translation is CASSIVGTRINEQFF.

V gene TRBV11-2 combines with J gene TRBJ1-1; D is unclear. Between the trimmed V and J ends, which lost 0 bases and 4 bases, there was a span of 12 bases. Germline lookup yields CDR1 SGHAT and CDR2 FQNNGV. The CDR3 runs to 15 residues. The CDR3 DNA reads TGTGCCAGCAGCTTAGAACGAACAACGCCCACTGAAGCTTTCTTT. Residues: CASSLERTTPTEAFF. Variable domain in full (rest from reference TRBV11-2 and TRBJ1-1): EAGVAQSPRYKIIEKRQSVAFWCNPISGHATLYWYQQILGQGPKLLIQFQNNGVVDDSQLPKDRFSAERLKGVDSTLKIQPAKLEDSAVYLCASSLERTTPTEAFFGQGTRLTVV.

The chain recombines TRBV19 with TRBJ2-6, with TRBD1 matching 8 bases. Germline assignment: CDR1 LNHDA and CDR2 SQIVND (reference sequence). The CDR3 runs to 15 residues. J was trimmed by 3 bases and V by 6 bases; bases with no gene match: 4. CDR3 residues: CASRPGGGGANVLTF. CDR3 nucleotide sequence: TGTGCCAGTAGGCCAGGGGGCGGTGGGGCCAACGTCCTGACTTTC.

J is TRBJ1-4 and V is TRBV28; 7 bases fit TRBD1. J was trimmed by 5 bases and V by 4 bases; bases with no gene match: 4. Germline-derived CDR1 and CDR2 are MDHEN and SYDVKM. This CDR3 region has 14 residues. This chain's CDR3 is CASSWDSGNEKLFF. The DNA of the CDR3 is TGTGCCAGCAGTTGGGACAGCGGGAATGAAAAACTGTTTTTT.

This chain connects TRBV27 to TRBJ1-2; 7 nucleotides match TRBD1. The CDR3 extends over 16 amino acids. V trimming: 2 bases; J trimming: 5 bases; junction bases outside the gene matches: 11. Germline V lookup: CDR1 MNHEY, CDR2 SMNVEV (reference sequence). CDR3: CASSLGPQQGLYGYTF. As DNA, the CDR3 is TGTGCCAGCAGTTTAGGCCCCCAACAGGGGTTGTATGGCTACACCTTC.

The chain couples TRBV2 to TRBJ1-6; 12 nucleotides match TRBD1. V lost 5 bases, J lost 8 bases, and 10 bases stayed unmatched. The CDR3 extends over 17 amino acids. Germline V gene lookup returns CDR1 SNHLY and CDR2 FYNNEI. The CDR3 coding sequence is TGTGCCAGCAGTCCCGGGACAGGGGGCATAGAGTATTCACCCCTCCACTTT. Translated: CASSPGTGGIEYSPLHF.